This TCR beta chain was found in a study of T cells in Graves' hyperthyroidism and ophthalmopathy. RNA transcripts served as the template for amplifying TCR beta CDR3 regions. First-round RT-PCR targeting the TCR CDR3 was performed with the HTBI primer set. TCRdb reprocessed the multiplex PCR reads via MiXCR and lists one record per CDR3 protein. The table shows around 400,000 distinct CDR3 sequences, with under 15% occurring only once. This CDR3 comprises 13 residues. Germline loops: CDR1 LNHNV, CDR2 YYDKDF (reference sequence). V gave up 1 base and J gave up 2 bases, with 5 bases separating them. This clonotype was detected many times.

V gene TRBV15 combines with J gene TRBJ2-5, with D unresolved. Sequenced material: blood. This clonotype originated in a woman younger than 35 with Graves' hyperthyroidism. The CDR3, as DNA: TGTGCCACCAGCAGAGTCTTGCAAGAGACCCAGTACTTC. It is translated as CATSRVLQETQYF.